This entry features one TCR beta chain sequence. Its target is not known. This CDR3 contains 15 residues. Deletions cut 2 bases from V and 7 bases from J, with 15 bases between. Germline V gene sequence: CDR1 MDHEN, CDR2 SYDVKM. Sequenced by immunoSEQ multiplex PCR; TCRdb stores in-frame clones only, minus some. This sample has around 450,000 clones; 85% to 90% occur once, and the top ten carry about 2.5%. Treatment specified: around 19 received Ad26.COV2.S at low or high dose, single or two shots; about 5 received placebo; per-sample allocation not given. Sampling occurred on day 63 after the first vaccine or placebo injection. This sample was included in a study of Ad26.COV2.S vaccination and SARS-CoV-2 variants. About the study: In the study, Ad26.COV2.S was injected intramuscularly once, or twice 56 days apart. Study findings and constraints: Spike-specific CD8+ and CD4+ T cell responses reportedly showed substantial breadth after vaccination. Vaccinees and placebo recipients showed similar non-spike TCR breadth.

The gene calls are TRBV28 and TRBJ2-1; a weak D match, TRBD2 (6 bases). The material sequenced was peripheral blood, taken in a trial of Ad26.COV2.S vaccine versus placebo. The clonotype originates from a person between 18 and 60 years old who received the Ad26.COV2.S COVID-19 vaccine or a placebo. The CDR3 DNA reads TGTGCCAGCAGTTTACCCGGGACTTCCCGTAATGAGCAGTTCTTC. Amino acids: CASSLPGTSRNEQFF.